This paragraph covers one T cell receptor beta chain sequence. This may stem from a read error, because a much larger clone lies one nucleotide away. The data derive from a study of CD8+CD57+ T cells in acquired aplastic anemia. Deletions cut 6 bases from V and 5 bases from J, with 10 bases between. From germline, CDR1 is PRHDT and CDR2 FYEKMQ (reference sequence). This CDR3 is 12 amino acids long. Individuals selected for sequencing had exhibited CD8+CD57+ cell expansion on flow cytometry. Each patient carried a diagnosis of severe acquired aplastic anemia. Patients were untreated when blood was sampled. Researchers used genomic DNA as the template to profile TCR beta VDJ and CDR3. TCRdb analysed the reads with MiXCR anew, one entry per CDR3 protein. The sample has around 150,000 distinct CDR3 sequences, more than 40% seen once.

The sample taken for sequencing was sorted CD4+, CD8+, or CD8+CD57+ T cells (not recorded which) from PBMCs. The chain carries TRBV13 and TRBJ2-5, with D perhaps TRBD2 (5 bases). This TCR was sampled from a human donor with aplastic anemia. This CDR3 is CASSDWEETQYF. CDR3 nucleotide sequence: TGTGCCAGCAGTGACTGGGAGGAGACCCAGTACTTC.